Listed below are T cell receptor beta chains from one sample, sequenced in a study of blood T cell repertoires in COVID-19. The method was immunoSEQ multiplex PCR; TCRdb's version includes in-frame clones alone and lacks a portion of them. The sample gives approximately 190,000 clones, around nine tenths of which show up once; 6.2% is in the top ten. Sequencing input: peripheral blood. The receptors here all came from a woman in her 40s who had recovered from COVID-19. Each CDR3 is given with its conserved first and last residue. The D gene is left open where the match is weak. For some rows the clone size is stated as once, few or many, or as a class when expanded; others skip it.

-	-	TRBV4-3	TRBJ1-2	CASSQIPEGGGYTF	TGCGCCAGCAGCCAAATTCCCGAGGGAGGTGGCTACACCTTC
-	-	TRBV14	TRBJ2-5	CASSQGDLETQYF	TGTGCCAGCAGCCAAGGGGACTTAGAGACCCAGTACTTC
-	-	TRBV28	TRBJ1-5	CASSAGVLGNQPQHF	TGTGCCAGCAGTGCCGGTGTTCTGGGCAATCAGCCCCAGCATTTT
TRBD2	-	TRBV5-1	TRBJ2-3	CASSSMTSGGSTDTQYF	TGCGCCAGCAGCTCTATGACTAGCGGGGGGAGCACAGATACGCAGTATTTT
-	-	TRBV11-3	TRBJ2-1	CASSLSPGKQFF	TGTGCCAGCAGCTTAAGCCCGGGAAAGCAGTTCTTC
TRBD1	-	TRBV5-1	TRBJ2-7	CASSPTDRGSYEQYF	TGCGCCAGCAGCCCGACGGACAGGGGAAGCTACGAGCAGTACTTC
TRBD2	-	TRBV2	TRBJ2-1	CASIRSGTSNEQFF	TGTGCCAGCATAAGAAGCGGGACTTCCAATGAGCAGTTCTTC
TRBD1	few	TRBV30	TRBJ1-6	CAWGRQGFSPLHF	TGTGCCTGGGGAAGACAGGGTTTTTCACCCCTCCACTTT
TRBD1	-	TRBV2	TRBJ2-7	CASSEARGQGAYEQYF	TGTGCCAGCAGTGAAGCACGGGGACAGGGGGCCTACGAGCAGTACTTC
-	few	TRBV3-1/TRBV3-2	TRBJ2-1	CASSQAGMGYNEQFF	TGTGCCAGCAGCCAAGCCGGGATGGGCTACAATGAGCAGTTCTTC
-	-	TRBV14	TRBJ2-6	CASRHSSGANVLTF	TGTGCCAGCAGGCACAGCTCTGGGGCCAACGTCCTGACTTTC
TRBD1	-	TRBV6-5	TRBJ2-7	CASSYSGSGGIYEQYF	TGTGCCAGCAGTTACTCTGGGTCAGGGGGAATCTACGAGCAGTACTTC
TRBD1	few	TRBV6-2/TRBV6-3	TRBJ1-1	CASSYRQGLWGVLLAFF	TGTGCCAGCAGTTACCGACAGGGGCTGTGGGGTGTTCTTTTGGCTTTCTTT
-	-	TRBV20-1	TRBJ1-5	CSASLSDYSNQPQHF	TGCAGTGCTAGTTTGTCAGATTATAGCAATCAGCCCCAGCATTTT
TRBD2	-	TRBV5-6	TRBJ2-3	CASSSWAGGNTDTQYF	TGTGCCAGCAGCTCGTGGGCGGGAGGTAACACAGATACGCAGTATTTT
TRBD1	-	TRBV29-1	TRBJ1-5	CSVGGQGDPNQPQHF	TGCAGCGTGGGAGGACAGGGCGACCCGAATCAGCCCCAGCATTTT
TRBD1	-	TRBV4-3	TRBJ2-2	CASSQEGTGVTGELFF	TGCGCCAGCAGCCAAGAAGGGACAGGGGTCACCGGGGAGCTGTTTTTT
-	-	TRBV5-5	TRBJ1-1	CASSSTVNTEAFF	TGTGCCAGCAGCTCAACAGTGAACACTGAAGCTTTCTTT
-	few	TRBV6-6	TRBJ1-4	CASSTGTSEKLFF	TGTGCCAGCAGCACCGGGACAAGTGAAAAACTGTTTTTT
-	-	TRBV7-2	TRBJ2-2	CASSLSGGGRELFF	TGTGCCAGCAGCTTATCCGGCGGGGGCCGGGAGCTGTTTTTT
-	few	TRBV5-8	TRBJ1-1	CASNLVYWGGNTEAFF	TGTGCCAGCAACTTGGTTTATTGGGGCGGGAACACTGAAGCTTTCTTT
-	-	TRBV18	TRBJ2-2	CASSGGPGELFF	TGTGCCAGCTCAGGAGGACCCGGGGAGCTGTTTTTT
-	-	TRBV6-5	TRBJ1-4	CASRPEGGREKLFF	TGTGCCAGCAGGCCAGAGGGGGGGAGGGAAAAACTGTTTTTT
-	-	TRBV19	TRBJ1-2	CASSMAGHGYTF	TGTGCCAGTAGTATGGCGGGGCATGGCTACACCTTC
TRBD1	-	TRBV5-1	TRBJ2-3	CASSAQPGQGGSDTQYF	TGCGCCAGCAGCGCACAACCGGGACAGGGAGGGTCAGATACGCAGTATTTT
-	few	TRBV19	TRBJ2-6	CASTPRGLGANVLTF	TGTGCCAGTACGCCCCGAGGGCTTGGGGCCAACGTCCTGACTTTC
TRBD2	-	TRBV3-1/TRBV3-2	TRBJ2-1	CASSPIAGGPGEQFF	TGTGCCAGCAGCCCTATAGCGGGAGGGCCGGGTGAGCAGTTCTTC
TRBD1	few	TRBV5-1	TRBJ1-5	CASSLTGGSGQPQHF	TGCGCCAGCAGCCTGACAGGGGGGTCGGGTCAGCCCCAGCATTTT
TRBD1	-	TRBV28	TRBJ1-1	CASSYPGTVNTEAFF	TGTGCCAGCAGTTACCCCGGGACAGTGAACACTGAAGCTTTCTTT
TRBD2	many	TRBV7-9	TRBJ2-7	CASSPTSGSRYEQYF	TGTGCCAGCAGCCCAACTAGCGGGAGTAGGTACGAGCAGTACTTC
TRBD2	-	TRBV27	TRBJ2-7	CASSDTRGRARDEQYF	TGTGCCAGCAGCGATACTCGCGGGAGGGCCAGGGACGAGCAGTACTTC
TRBD1	-	TRBV11-3	TRBJ2-2	CASSLAYRDRGFGGELFF	TGTGCCAGCAGCTTAGCCTACCGGGACAGGGGTTTTGGCGGGGAGCTGTTTTTT
TRBD2	-	TRBV27	TRBJ2-1	CASSPGTSWANEQFF	TGTGCCAGCAGTCCAGGGACTAGTTGGGCCAATGAGCAGTTCTTC
TRBD2	-	TRBV5-1	TRBJ2-1	CASSSSGRGSYNEQFF	TGCGCCAGCAGCTCATCTGGGAGGGGCTCCTACAATGAGCAGTTCTTC
TRBD1	-	TRBV27	TRBJ1-5	CASSYTTGGSNQPQHF	TGTGCCAGCAGTTATACGACAGGGGGCAGCAATCAGCCCCAGCATTTT
TRBD2	-	TRBV27	TRBJ2-1	CATIRPGLVRNEQFF	TGTGCCACCATACGCCCGGGACTAGTCAGGAATGAGCAGTTCTTC
TRBD2	many	TRBV6-4	TRBJ2-3	CASSGLAGSTDTQYF	TGTGCCAGCAGTGGACTAGCGGGTAGCACAGATACGCAGTATTTT
-	-	TRBV6-5	TRBJ1-5	CASSSQGGVGNQPQHF	TGTGCCAGCAGTTCTCAGGGAGGGGTGGGCAATCAGCCCCAGCATTTT
-	-	TRBV12-3/TRBV12-4	TRBJ2-5	CASSLRETQYF	TGTGCCAGCAGTTTGCGAGAGACCCAGTACTTC
TRBD1	-	TRBV27	TRBJ1-5	CASSLSGGASNQPQHF	TGTGCCAGCAGCTTATCAGGGGGCGCGAGCAATCAGCCCCAGCATTTT
TRBD1	-	TRBV15	TRBJ2-5	CATSSPTRQGDGETQYF	TGTGCCACCAGCAGCCCGACCCGGCAGGGGGATGGAGAGACCCAGTACTTC
-	-	TRBV6-5	TRBJ1-2	CASSYATEFYGYTF	TGTGCCAGCAGTTACGCAACAGAATTCTATGGCTACACCTTC
-	once	TRBV7-2	TRBJ1-3	CASSLAADSGNTIYF	TGTGCCAGCAGCTTAGCGGCAGACTCTGGAAACACCATATATTTT
TRBD1	-	TRBV28	TRBJ1-5	CASSLFGQGRRPQHF	TGTGCCAGCAGTTTATTCGGACAGGGCCGTAGGCCCCAGCATTTT
-	-	TRBV6-2/TRBV6-3	TRBJ2-1	CASSYGDEQFF	TGTGCCAGCAGTTACGGAGATGAGCAGTTCTTC
TRBD2	-	TRBV6-5	TRBJ2-1	CASSSQPSGRSHEQFF	TGTGCCAGCAGTTCTCAACCTAGCGGGAGGTCCCATGAGCAGTTCTTC
TRBD2	-	TRBV5-1	TRBJ2-1	CASSPGLAGGLGNEQFF	TGCGCCAGCAGCCCTGGACTAGCGGGAGGGCTTGGCAATGAGCAGTTCTTC
-	-	TRBV3-1/TRBV3-2	TRBJ2-3	CASSQVTSTDTQYF	TGTGCCAGCAGCCAAGTCACTAGCACAGATACGCAGTATTTT
TRBD1	-	TRBV6-5	TRBJ1-6	CASRGLTGENSPLHF	TGTGCCAGCAGGGGACTGACAGGGGAAAATTCACCCCTCCACTTT